This paragraph reports one TCR beta chain. What it recognizes is unknown. This sample was included in a study of T cells after yellow fever vaccination. Findings of the study overall: A limited proportion of clonotypes was detected within both the CD4 and CD8 compartments.

TCR cDNA, made by 5'RACE template switching, carried an added universal primer site and UMIs. TCRdb passed the 5' RACE reads through MiXCR, listing each CDR3 protein once. The sample yields 200,000 to 300,000 distinct CDR3 sequences, about an eighth seen once. Sequenced material: CD4+ T cells sorted from PBMCs, taken 45 days after the yellow fever booster vaccination. The sequence derives from a man aged 25 to 40 who received the YFV17D yellow fever vaccine.

CDR3 protein: CASSSRVKETQYF. The CDR3 coding sequence is TGTGCCAGCAGCTCGAGGGTGAAGGAGACCCAGTACTTC. The V and J genes are TRBV5-4 and TRBJ2-5; D is perhaps TRBD2 (5 bases). Per the germline V gene, CDR1 is SGHNT and CDR2 is YYREEE (reference sequence). The CDR3 contains 13 residues. Trimming cost V 3 bases and J 5 bases, with 11 bases left between them.